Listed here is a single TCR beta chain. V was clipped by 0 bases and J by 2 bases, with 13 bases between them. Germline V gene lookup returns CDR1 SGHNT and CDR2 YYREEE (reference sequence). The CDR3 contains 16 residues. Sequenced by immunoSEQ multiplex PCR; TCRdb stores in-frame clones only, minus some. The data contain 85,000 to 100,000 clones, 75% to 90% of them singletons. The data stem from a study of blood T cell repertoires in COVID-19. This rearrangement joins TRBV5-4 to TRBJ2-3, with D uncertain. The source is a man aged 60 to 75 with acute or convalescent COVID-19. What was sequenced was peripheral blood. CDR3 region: CASSLDPQVSTDTQYF. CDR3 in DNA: TGTGCCAGCAGCTTGGACCCTCAGGTCTCCACAGATACGCAGTATTTT.